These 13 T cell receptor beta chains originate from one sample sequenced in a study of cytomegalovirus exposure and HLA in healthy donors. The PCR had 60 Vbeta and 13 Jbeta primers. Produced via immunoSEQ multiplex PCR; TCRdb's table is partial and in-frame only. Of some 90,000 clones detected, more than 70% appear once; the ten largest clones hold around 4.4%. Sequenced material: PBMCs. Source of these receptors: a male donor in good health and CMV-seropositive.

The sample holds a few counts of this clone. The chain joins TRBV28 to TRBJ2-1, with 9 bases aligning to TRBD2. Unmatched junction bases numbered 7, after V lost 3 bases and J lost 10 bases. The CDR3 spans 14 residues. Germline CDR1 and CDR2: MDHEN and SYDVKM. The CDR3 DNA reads TGTGCCAGCAGTTTCCAGCGGGGGGTAGGAGAGCAGTTCTTC. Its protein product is CASSFQRGVGEQFF.

This CDR3 is CASSPTLGQGVPEQYF. The CDR3 DNA reads as TGTGCCAGCAGTCCCACTCTGGGACAGGGGGTCCCTGAGCAGTACTTC. The rearrangement links TRBV28 to TRBJ2-7; TRBD1 aligns across 11 bases. This CDR3 has 16 residues. V gave up 5 bases and J gave up 7 bases; unmatched junction bases: 13. Germline V gene lookup returns CDR1 MDHEN and CDR2 SYDVKM.

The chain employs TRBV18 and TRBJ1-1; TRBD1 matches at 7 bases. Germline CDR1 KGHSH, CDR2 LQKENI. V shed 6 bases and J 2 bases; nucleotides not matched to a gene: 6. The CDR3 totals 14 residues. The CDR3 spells CASSPNRGNTEAFF. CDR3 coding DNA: TGTGCCAGCTCTCCCAACAGGGGTAACACTGAAGCTTTCTTT.

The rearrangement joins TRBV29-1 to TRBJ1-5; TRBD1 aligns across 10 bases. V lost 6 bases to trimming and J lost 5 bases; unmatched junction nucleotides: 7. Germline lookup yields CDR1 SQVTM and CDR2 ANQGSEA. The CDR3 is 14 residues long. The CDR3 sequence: CSVAPGQGYQPQHF. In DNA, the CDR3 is TGCAGCGTGGCACCGGGACAGGGGTATCAGCCCCAGCATTTT.

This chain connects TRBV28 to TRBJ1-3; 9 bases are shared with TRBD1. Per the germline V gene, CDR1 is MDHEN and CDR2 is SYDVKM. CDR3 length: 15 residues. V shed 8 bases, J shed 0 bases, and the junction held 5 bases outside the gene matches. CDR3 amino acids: CASGGQGNSGNTIYF. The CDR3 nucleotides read TGTGCCAGCGGGGGACAGGGCAACTCTGGAAACACCATATATTTT.

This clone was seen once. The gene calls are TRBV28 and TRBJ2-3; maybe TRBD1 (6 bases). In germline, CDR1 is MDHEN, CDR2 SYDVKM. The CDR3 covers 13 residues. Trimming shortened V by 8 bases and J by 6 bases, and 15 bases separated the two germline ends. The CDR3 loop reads CASEDSSRDTQYF. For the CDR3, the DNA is TGTGCCAGCGAGGACAGTTCGAGGGATACGCAGTATTTT.

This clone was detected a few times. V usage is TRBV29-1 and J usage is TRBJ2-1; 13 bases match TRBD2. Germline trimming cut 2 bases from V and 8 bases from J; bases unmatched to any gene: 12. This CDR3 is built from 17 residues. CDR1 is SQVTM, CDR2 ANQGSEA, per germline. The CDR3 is CSVEPQLAGGPIDEQFF. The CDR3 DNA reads TGCAGCGTTGAACCGCAACTAGCGGGAGGGCCGATAGATGAGCAGTTCTTC.

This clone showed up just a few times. The CDR3 DNA is TGTGCCAGCATTACGAGATTGGGGGGTTGGACTGAAGCTTTCTTT. This translates into CASITRLGGWTEAFF. The chain joins TRBV28 to TRBJ1-1; TRBD1 might be the D (5 bases). V was cut by 7 bases and J by 5 bases, with 20 bases left in between. Germline CDR1 is MDHEN and CDR2 is SYDVKM. CDR3 length: 15 amino acids.

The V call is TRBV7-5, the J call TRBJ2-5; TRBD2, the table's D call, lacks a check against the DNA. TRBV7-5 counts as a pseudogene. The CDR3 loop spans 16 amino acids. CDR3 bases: TGTGTCAGAAGCCCCGGGGGGGGACTAGCTGGTGAGACCCAGTACTTC. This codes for CVRSPGGGLAGETQYF.

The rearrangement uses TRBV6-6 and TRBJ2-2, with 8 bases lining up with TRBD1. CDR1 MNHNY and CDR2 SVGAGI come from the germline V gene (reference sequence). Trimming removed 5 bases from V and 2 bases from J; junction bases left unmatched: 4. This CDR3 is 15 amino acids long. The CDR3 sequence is CASSVDRENTGELFF. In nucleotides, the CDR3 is TGTGCCAGCAGTGTGGACAGGGAAAACACCGGGGAGCTGTTTTTT.

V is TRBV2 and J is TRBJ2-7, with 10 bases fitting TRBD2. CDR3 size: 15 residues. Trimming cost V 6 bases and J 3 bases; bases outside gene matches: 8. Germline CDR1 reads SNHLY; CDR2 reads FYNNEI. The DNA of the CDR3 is TGTGCCAGCAGGGGGGGCACTAGCGGGATCTACGAGCAGTACTTC. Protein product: CASRGGTSGIYEQYF.

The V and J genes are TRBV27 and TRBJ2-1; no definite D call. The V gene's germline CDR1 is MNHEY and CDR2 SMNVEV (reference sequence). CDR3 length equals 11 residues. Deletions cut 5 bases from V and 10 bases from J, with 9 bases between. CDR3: CASSVLGEQFF. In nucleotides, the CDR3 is TGTGCCAGCAGTGTTCTCGGGGAGCAGTTCTTC.

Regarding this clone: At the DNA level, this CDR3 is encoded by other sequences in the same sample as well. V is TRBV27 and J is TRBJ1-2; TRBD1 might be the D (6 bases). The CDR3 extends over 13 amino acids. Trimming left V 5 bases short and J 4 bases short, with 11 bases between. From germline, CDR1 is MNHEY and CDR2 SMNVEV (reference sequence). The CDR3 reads CASSPTGVYGYTF. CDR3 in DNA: TGTGCCAGCAGTCCGACAGGAGTCTATGGCTACACCTTC.